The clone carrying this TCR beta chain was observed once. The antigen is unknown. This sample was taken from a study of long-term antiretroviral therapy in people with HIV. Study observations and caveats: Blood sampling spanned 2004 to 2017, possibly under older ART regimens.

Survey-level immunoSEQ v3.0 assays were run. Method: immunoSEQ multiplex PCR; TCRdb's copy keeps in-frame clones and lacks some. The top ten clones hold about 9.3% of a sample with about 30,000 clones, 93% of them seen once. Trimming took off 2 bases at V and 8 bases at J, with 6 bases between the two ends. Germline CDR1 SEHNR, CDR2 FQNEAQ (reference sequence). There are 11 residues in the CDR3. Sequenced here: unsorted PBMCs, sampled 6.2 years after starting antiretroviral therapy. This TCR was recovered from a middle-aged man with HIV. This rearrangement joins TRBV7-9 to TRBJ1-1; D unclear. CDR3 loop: CASSLKTEAFF. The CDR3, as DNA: TGTGCCAGCAGCTTAAAGACAGAAGCTTTCTTT.